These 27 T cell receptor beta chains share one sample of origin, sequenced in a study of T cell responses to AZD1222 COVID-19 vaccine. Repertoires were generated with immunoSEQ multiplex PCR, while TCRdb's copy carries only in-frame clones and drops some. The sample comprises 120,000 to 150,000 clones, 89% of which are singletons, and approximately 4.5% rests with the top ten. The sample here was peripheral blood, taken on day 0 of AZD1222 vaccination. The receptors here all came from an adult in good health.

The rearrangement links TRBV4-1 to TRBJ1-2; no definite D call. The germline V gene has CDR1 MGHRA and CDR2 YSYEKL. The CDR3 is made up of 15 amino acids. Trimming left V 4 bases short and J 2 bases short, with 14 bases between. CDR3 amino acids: CASSPMVRVNYGYTF. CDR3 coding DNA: TGCGCCAGCAGCCCAATGGTCCGGGTAAACTATGGCTACACCTTC.

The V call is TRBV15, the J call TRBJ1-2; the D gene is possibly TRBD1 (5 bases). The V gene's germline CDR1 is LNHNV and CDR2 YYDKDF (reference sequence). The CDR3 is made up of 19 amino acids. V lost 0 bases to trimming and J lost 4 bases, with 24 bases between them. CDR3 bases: TGTGCCACCAGCAGAGATCTAGGTCAGGGTGTTGAGTTTCTCTATGGCTACACCTTC. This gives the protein CATSRDLGQGVEFLYGYTF.

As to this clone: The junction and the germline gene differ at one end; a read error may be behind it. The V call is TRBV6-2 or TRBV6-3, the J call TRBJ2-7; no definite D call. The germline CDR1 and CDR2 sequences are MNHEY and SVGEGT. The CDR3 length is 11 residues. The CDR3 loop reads CASSYSKASPF. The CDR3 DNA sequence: TGTGCCAGCAGTTACTCGAAGGCCAGCCCCTTC.

The DNA for the CDR3 is TGTGCCAGCTCACCACCTCTTAGCAGGGGAAGTCAGCCCCAGCATTTT. The encoded protein is CASSPPLSRGSQPQHF. The chain joins TRBV18 to TRBJ1-5; D is possibly TRBD1 (6 bases). The CDR3 spans 16 residues. V lost 0 bases, J lost 6 bases, and 15 bases lay in between. CDR1 is KGHSH and CDR2 is LQKENI in the germline V gene. Looking up the rest from reference TRBV18 and TRBJ1-5 gives the full variable domain: NAGVMQNPRHLVRRRGQEARLRCSPMKGHSHVYWYRQLPEEGLKFMVYLQKENIIDESGMPKERFSAEFPKEGPSILRIQQVVRGDSAAYFCASSPPLSRGSQPQHFGDGTRLSIL.

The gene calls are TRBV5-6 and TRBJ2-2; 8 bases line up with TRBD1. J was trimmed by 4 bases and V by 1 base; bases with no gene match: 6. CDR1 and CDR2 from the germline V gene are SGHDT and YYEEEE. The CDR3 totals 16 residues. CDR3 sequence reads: CASSLRTGKGTGELFF. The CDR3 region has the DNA TGTGCCAGCAGCTTGAGGACAGGGAAGGGCACCGGGGAGCTGTTTTTT.

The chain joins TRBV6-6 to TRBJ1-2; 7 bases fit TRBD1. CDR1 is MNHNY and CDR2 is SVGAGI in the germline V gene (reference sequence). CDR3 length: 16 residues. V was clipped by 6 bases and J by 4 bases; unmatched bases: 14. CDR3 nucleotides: TGTGCCAGCAGACGACCTACTGACAGGGCAGGCTATGGCTACACCTTC. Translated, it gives CASRRPTDRAGYGYTF.

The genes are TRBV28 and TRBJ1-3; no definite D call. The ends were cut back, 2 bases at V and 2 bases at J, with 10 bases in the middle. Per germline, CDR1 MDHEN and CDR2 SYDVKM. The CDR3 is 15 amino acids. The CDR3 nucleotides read TGTGCCAGCAGTTTAGGCGGGCTTACTGGAAACACCATATATTTT. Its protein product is CASSLGGLTGNTIYF. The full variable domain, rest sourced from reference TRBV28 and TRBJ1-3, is DVKVTQSSRYLVKRTGEKVFLECVQDMDHENMFWYRQDPGLGLRLIYFSYDVKMKEKGDIPEGYSVSREKKERFSLILESASTNQTSMYLCASSLGGLTGNTIYFGEGSWLTVV.

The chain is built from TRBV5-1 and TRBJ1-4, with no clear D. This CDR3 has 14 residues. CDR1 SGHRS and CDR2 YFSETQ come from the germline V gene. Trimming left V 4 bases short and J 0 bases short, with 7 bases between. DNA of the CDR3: TGCGCCAGCAGCGAAAGAGCAACTAATGAAAAACTGTTTTTT. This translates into CASSERATNEKLFF.

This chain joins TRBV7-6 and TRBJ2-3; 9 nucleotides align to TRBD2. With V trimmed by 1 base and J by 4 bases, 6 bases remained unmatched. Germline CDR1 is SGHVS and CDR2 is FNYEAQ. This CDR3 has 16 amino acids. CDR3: CASSLGGGLAPDTQYF. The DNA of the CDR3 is TGTGCCAGCAGCTTAGGTGGGGGACTAGCCCCAGATACGCAGTATTTT.

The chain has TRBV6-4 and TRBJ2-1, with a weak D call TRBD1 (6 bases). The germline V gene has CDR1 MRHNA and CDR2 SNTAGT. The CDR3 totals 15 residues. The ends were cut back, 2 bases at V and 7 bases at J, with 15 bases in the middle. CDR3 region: CASSDTGTPRNEQFF. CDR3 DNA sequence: TGTGCCAGCAGTGACACTGGGACACCTCGAAATGAGCAGTTCTTC.

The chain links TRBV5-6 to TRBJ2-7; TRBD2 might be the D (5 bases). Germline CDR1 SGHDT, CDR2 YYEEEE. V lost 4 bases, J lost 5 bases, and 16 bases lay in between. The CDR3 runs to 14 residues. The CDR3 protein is CASSPAKRLHEQYF. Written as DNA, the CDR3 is TGTGCCAGCAGCCCGGCGAAGCGGCTCCACGAGCAGTACTTC. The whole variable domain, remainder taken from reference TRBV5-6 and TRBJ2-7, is DAGVTQSPTHLIKTRGQQVTLRCSPKSGHDTVSWYQQALGQGPQFIFQYYEEEERQRGNFPDRFSGHQFPNYSSELNVNALLLGDSALYLCASSPAKRLHEQYFGPGTRLTVT.

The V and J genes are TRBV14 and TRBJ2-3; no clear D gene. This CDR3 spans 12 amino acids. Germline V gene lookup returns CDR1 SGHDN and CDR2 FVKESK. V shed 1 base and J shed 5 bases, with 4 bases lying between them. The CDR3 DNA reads TGTGCCAGCAGCCAAGCGCTAGATACGCAGTATTTT. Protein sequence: CASSQALDTQYF.

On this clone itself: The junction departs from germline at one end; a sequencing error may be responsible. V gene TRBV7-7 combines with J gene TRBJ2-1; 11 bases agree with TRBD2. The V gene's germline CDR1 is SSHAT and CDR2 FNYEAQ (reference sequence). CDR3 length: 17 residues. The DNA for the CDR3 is TGTGCTAGCAGCCCAACGTTCGGGACTAGCGGATCCAATGAGCAGTTCTTC. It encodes CASSPTFGTSGSNEQFF.

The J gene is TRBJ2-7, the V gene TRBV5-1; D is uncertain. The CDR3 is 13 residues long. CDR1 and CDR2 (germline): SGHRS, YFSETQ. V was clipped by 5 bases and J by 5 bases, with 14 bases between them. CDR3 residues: CASSSTVVDEQYF. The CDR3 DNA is TGCGCCAGCAGTTCAACCGTTGTAGACGAGCAGTACTTC.

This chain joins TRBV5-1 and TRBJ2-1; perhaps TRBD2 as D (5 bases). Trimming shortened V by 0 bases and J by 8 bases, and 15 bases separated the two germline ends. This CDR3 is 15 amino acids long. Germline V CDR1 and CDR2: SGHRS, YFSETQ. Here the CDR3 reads CASSLVGGPIDEQFF. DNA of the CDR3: TGCGCCAGCAGCTTGGTTGGCGGGCCTATCGATGAGCAGTTCTTC.

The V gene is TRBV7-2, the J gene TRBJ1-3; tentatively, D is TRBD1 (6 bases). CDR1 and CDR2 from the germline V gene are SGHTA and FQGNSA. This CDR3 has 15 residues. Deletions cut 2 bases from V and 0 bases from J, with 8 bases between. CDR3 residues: CASSLWGASGNTIYF. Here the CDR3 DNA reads TGTGCCAGCAGCTTATGGGGGGCCTCTGGAAACACCATATATTTT.

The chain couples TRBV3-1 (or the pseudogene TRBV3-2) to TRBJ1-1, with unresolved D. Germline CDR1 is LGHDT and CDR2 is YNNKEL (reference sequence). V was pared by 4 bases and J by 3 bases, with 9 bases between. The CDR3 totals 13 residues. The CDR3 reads CASSLAHYTEAFF. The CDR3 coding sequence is TGTGCCAGCAGCCTGGCACATTACACTGAAGCTTTCTTT.

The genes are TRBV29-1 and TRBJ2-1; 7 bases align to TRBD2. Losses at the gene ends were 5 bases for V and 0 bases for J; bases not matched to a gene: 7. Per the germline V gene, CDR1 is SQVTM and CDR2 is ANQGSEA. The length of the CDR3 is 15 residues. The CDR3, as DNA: TGCAGCGTTAAGTGGGGGGGATACTCCTACAATGAGCAGTTCTTC. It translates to CSVKWGGYSYNEQFF.

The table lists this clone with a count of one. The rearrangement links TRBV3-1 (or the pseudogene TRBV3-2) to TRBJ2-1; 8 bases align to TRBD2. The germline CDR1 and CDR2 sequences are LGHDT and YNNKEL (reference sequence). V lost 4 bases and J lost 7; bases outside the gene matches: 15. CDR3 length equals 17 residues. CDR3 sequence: CASSLSGAGVVGNEQFF. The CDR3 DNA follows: TGTGCCAGCAGCCTTTCTGGAGCGGGAGTCGTTGGAAATGAGCAGTTCTTC.

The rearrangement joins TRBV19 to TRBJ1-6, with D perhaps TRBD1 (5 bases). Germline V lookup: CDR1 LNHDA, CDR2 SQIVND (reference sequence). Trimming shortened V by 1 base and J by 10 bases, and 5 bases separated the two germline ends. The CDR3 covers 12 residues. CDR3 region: CASSIGGSPLHF. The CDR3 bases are TGTGCCAGTAGTATAGGGGGCTCACCCCTCCACTTT. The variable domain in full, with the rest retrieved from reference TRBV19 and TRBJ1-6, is DGGITQSPKYLFRKEGQNVTLSCEQNLNHDAMYWYRQDPGQGLRLIYYSQIVNDFQKGDIAEGYSVSREKKESFPLTVTSAQKNPTAFYLCASSIGGSPLHFGNGTRLTVT.

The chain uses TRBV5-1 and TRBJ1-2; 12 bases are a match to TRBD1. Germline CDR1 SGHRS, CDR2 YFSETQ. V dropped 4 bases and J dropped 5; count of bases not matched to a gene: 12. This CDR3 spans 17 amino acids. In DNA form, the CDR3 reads TGCGCCAGCAGCCCGGGTGGGACAGGGGGCCTAGTTTATGGCTACACCTTC. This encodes CASSPGGTGGLVYGYTF.

DNA for the CDR3: TGTGCCAGCAGTTTCTGGGGGAACGAGCAGTACTTC. Its translation: CASSFWGNEQYF. The V and J genes are TRBV27 and TRBJ2-7, with D perhaps assigned TRBD1 or TRBD2 (5 bases each). Trimming took off 3 bases at V and 5 bases at J, with 8 bases between the two ends. CDR3 length: 12 amino acids. The germline CDR1 and CDR2 sequences are MNHEY and SMNVEV (reference sequence).

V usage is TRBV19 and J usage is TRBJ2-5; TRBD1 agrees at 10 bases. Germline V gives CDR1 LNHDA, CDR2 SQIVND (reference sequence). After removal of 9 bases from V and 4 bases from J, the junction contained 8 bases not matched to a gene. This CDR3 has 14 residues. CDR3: CASQDRGRLETQYF. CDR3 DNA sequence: TGTGCCAGCCAAGACAGGGGGCGCCTAGAGACCCAGTACTTC.

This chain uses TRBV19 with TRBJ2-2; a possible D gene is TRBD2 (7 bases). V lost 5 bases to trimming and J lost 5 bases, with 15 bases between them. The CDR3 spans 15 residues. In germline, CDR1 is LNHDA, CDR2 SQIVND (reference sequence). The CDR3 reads CASSAGRGRTGELFF. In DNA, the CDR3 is TGTGCCAGTAGTGCAGGGAGGGGGAGGACCGGGGAGCTGTTTTTT.

The CDR3 region has the DNA TGCGCCAGCAGCTTGGTTTCGGGACAGGGGGCATACGAGCAGTACTTC. Protein product: CASSLVSGQGAYEQYF. The chain carries TRBV5-1 and TRBJ2-7; TRBD1 agrees at 12 bases. J lost 4 bases, V lost 0 bases, and 5 bases had no gene match. This CDR3 is built from 16 residues. The germline CDR1 and CDR2 sequences are SGHRS and YFSETQ.

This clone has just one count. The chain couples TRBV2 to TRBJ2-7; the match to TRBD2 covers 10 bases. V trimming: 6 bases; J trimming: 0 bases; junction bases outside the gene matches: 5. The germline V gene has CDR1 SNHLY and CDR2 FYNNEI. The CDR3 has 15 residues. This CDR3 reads CASRGRTSGSYEQYF. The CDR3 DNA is TGTGCCAGCAGGGGTAGGACTAGCGGCTCCTACGAGCAGTACTTC.

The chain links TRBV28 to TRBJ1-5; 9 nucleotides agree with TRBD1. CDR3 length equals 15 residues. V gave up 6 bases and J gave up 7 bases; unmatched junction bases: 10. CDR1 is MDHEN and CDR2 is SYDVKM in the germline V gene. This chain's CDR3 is CASRSPTGGEQPQHF. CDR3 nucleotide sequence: TGTGCCAGCAGATCCCCCACAGGGGGCGAACAGCCCCAGCATTTT.